These 30 T cell receptor beta chains came from one sample sequenced in a study of long-term antiretroviral therapy in people with HIV. It was version v3.0 of the immunoSEQ assay that was run at survey level. Assay used: immunoSEQ multiplex PCR; TCRdb lists only in-frame clones, some missing. The sample records about 19,000 clones, around 80% being singletons. Sequencing was performed on unsorted PBMCs, taken 0.5 years before starting antiretroviral therapy. These receptors were collected from a woman between 50 and 59 years old with HIV.

This clone occurred once. V gene TRBV9 combines with J gene TRBJ2-3; D is unresolved. Trimming removed 0 bases at V and 3 bases at J, with 2 bases between. CDR1 and CDR2 from the germline V gene are SGDLS and YYNGEE. The CDR3 has 12 residues. The CDR3, as DNA: TGTGCCAGCAGCGTAGGGACAGATACGCAGTATTTT. It codes for CASSVGTDTQYF.

The CDR3 sequence: CASSPGTTGNTIYF. The CDR3 DNA sequence: TGTGCCAGCTCACCCGGGACGACTGGAAACACCATATATTTT. The V call is TRBV18, the J call TRBJ1-3, with D maybe TRBD1 (5 bases). CDR1 KGHSH and CDR2 LQKENI come from the germline V gene. The CDR3 is 14 residues long. The ends were cut back, 3 bases at V and 2 bases at J, with 8 bases in the middle. Supplemented by reference TRBV18 and TRBJ1-3, the full variable domain reads NAGVMQNPRHLVRRRGQEARLRCSPMKGHSHVYWYRQLPEEGLKFMVYLQKENIIDESGMPKERFSAEFPKEGPSILRIQQVVRGDSAAYFCASSPGTTGNTIYFGEGSWLTVV.

The chain recombines TRBV27 with TRBJ2-5; 12 bases align to TRBD2. Trimming took 4 bases from V and 0 from J; bases not matched to a gene: 3. The CDR3 is 16 amino acids. The germline gives CDR1 MNHEY, CDR2 SMNVEV (reference sequence). In DNA form, the CDR3 reads TGTGCCAGCAGTTCCGGACTAGCGGGATACCAAGAGACCCAGTACTTC. This codes for CASSSGLAGYQETQYF.

The CDR3 DNA reads TGTGCCAGCAGTCCTTCTAACTATGGCTACACCTTC. Its translation is CASSPSNYGYTF. V usage is TRBV5-4 and J usage is TRBJ1-2; D not certain. This CDR3 has 12 amino acids. V was clipped by 5 bases and J by 0 bases, with 5 bases between them. Per the germline V gene, CDR1 is SGHNT and CDR2 is YYREEE (reference sequence).

The V gene is TRBV7-9, the J gene TRBJ2-1, with 10 nucleotides matching TRBD1. The V segment lost 2 bases and the J segment 7 bases; nucleotides outside the gene matches: 5. This CDR3 spans 15 amino acids. CDR1 SEHNR and CDR2 FQNEAQ come from the germline V gene (reference sequence). The CDR3: CASSLWDRGRNEQFF. CDR3 nucleotides: TGTGCCAGCAGCTTATGGGACAGGGGAAGGAATGAGCAGTTCTTC.

This clone was found a few times. The chain is built from TRBV14 and TRBJ1-6; TRBD1 matches at 11 bases. CDR1 SGHDN and CDR2 FVKESK come from the germline V gene. The trim removed 4 bases at V and 7 bases at J, leaving 0 bases unmatched. The CDR3 is 14 amino acids. CDR3 in DNA: TGTGCCAGCAGCCGGACAGGGGGCAATTCACCCCTCCACTTT. Translated, it gives CASSRTGGNSPLHF.

In its sample, this clone was seen a few times. This chain connects TRBV6-1 to TRBJ1-5; no firm D call. V was shortened by 7 bases and J by 6 bases, with 13 bases between the two germline ends. The CDR3 has 13 residues. Per germline, CDR1 MNHNS and CDR2 SASEGT. CDR3 sequence reads: CASNPGSSQPQHF. The DNA for the CDR3 is TGTGCCAGCAATCCCGGCTCCAGTCAGCCCCAGCATTTT.

The V call is TRBV6-1, the J call TRBJ1-5, with a weak D call TRBD1 (5 bases). The germline gives CDR1 MNHNS, CDR2 SASEGT. V was shortened by 2 bases and J by 4 bases, with 12 bases between the two germline ends. CDR3 length equals 15 residues. The DNA for the CDR3 is TGTGCCAGCAGTGAACCAGGGTTGGTTAATCAGCCCCAGCATTTT. This translates into CASSEPGLVNQPQHF.

The chain recombines TRBV5-4 with TRBJ2-1; D might be TRBD1 (5 bases). The CDR3 loop spans 15 amino acids. Germline V CDR1 and CDR2: SGHNT, YYREEE (reference sequence). The V and J ends lost 3 bases and 9 bases respectively, with 19 bases between them. The DNA for the CDR3 is TGTGCCAGCAGCTACGCAGGGAATTCGTTTGGTGAGCAGTTCTTC. It specifies CASSYAGNSFGEQFF.

The chain links TRBV11-2 to TRBJ2-1; 10 bases map to TRBD2. CDR3 length: 15 amino acids. The germline V gene has CDR1 SGHAT and CDR2 FQNNGV. J was trimmed by 5 bases and V by 4 bases; bases with no gene match: 5. The CDR3 sequence: CASSSERGGHNEQFF. The CDR3 bases are TGTGCCAGCAGCTCCGAGCGGGGGGGGCACAATGAGCAGTTCTTC.

The V call is TRBV5-6, the J call TRBJ1-5, with D possibly matching TRBD1 (5 bases). Germline-derived CDR1 and CDR2 are SGHDT and YYEEEE. V shed 4 bases and J shed 9 bases, with 20 bases lying between them. The CDR3 spans 15 residues. The CDR3 coding sequence is TGTGCCAGCAGCGGGGGGGGTAGACGGATGGGGCCCCAGCATTTT. The encoded protein is CASSGGGRRMGPQHF.

The chain recombines TRBV2 with TRBJ2-7, with 7 bases fitting TRBD1. Trimming removed 6 bases from V and 3 bases from J; junction bases left unmatched: 11. From germline, CDR1 is SNHLY and CDR2 FYNNEI. This CDR3 is 15 amino acids long. Written as DNA, the CDR3 is TGTGCCAGCAGCCAGCGGACAGGCTTAAACTACGAGCAGTACTTC. Translation gives CASSQRTGLNYEQYF. The full variable domain, completed using reference TRBV2 and TRBJ2-7, is EPEVTQTPSHQVTQMGQEVILRCVPISNHLYFYWYRQILGQKVEFLVSFYNNEISEKSEIFDDQFSVERPDGSNFTLKIRSTKLEDSAMYFCASSQRTGLNYEQYFGPGTRLTVT.

This clone was detected only a few times. The chain has TRBV9 and TRBJ2-2; D unresolved. Trimming cost V 0 bases and J 2 bases, with 8 bases left between them. Germline V gives CDR1 SGDLS, CDR2 YYNGEE. The CDR3 has 15 amino acids. In DNA form, the CDR3 reads TGTGCCAGCAGCGTAGGGCAGGTTAACACCGGGGAGCTGTTTTTT. Amino acid sequence: CASSVGQVNTGELFF.

The rearrangement joins TRBV6-1 to TRBJ2-3, with 8 nucleotides matching TRBD1. The CDR3 loop spans 15 amino acids. CDR1 and CDR2 (germline): MNHNS, SASEGT. The ends lost 5 bases at V and 6 bases at J; junction bases unmatched: 10. CDR3 nucleotides: TGTGCCAGCAGTTTACAGGGGGAAGGCGTGGATACGCAGTATTTT. It codes for CASSLQGEGVDTQYF.

This chain connects TRBV29-1 to TRBJ1-6; weak D call: TRBD1 (6 bases). Germline V lookup: CDR1 SQVTM, CDR2 ANQGSEA. Trimming took 3 bases from V and 0 from J, leaving 12 bases between them. This CDR3 has 16 residues. The CDR3 DNA reads as TGCAGCGTTGACGGGCAGGGGAGCTCCTATAATTCACCCCTCCACTTT. Its translation is CSVDGQGSSYNSPLHF.

CDR3 sequence reads: CASSQRDPLQIYGYTF. In nucleotides, the CDR3 is TGTGCCAGCAGCCAAAGGGACCCCCTTCAAATCTATGGCTACACCTTC. The chain combines TRBV7-9 with TRBJ1-2; weak D call: TRBD1 (5 bases). Germline V gives CDR1 SEHNR, CDR2 FQNEAQ (reference sequence). The CDR3 has 16 amino acids. Trimming left V 5 bases short and J 4 bases short, with 20 bases between. The entire variable domain, with the rest obtained from reference TRBV7-9 and TRBJ1-2, is as follows: DTGVSQNPRHKITKRGQNVTFRCDPISEHNRLYWYRQTLGQGPEFLTYFQNEAQLEKSRLLSDRFSAERPKGSFSTLEIQRTEQGDSAMYLCASSQRDPLQIYGYTFGSGTRLTVV.

In this sample, this clone turned up a few times. The chain couples TRBV19 to TRBJ1-2; weak D call: TRBD1 (5 bases). With 5 bases removed from V and 6 bases from J, the gap between germline ends came to 19 bases. Germline V lookup: CDR1 LNHDA, CDR2 SQIVND (reference sequence). This CDR3 is built from 15 residues. This CDR3 is CASSFTAGSKDGYTF. For the CDR3, the DNA is TGTGCCAGTAGTTTTACGGCAGGGTCCAAGGATGGCTACACCTTC. The full variable domain, in which reference TRBV19 and TRBJ1-2 provide the parts outside the CDR3, is DGGITQSPKYLFRKEGQNVTLSCEQNLNHDAMYWYRQDPGQGLRLIYYSQIVNDFQKGDIAEGYSVSREKKESFPLTVTSAQKNPTAFYLCASSFTAGSKDGYTFGSGTRLTVV.

This chain joins TRBV15 and TRBJ1-4; no definite D call. Trimming cost V 4 bases and J 4 bases, with 13 bases left between them. The CDR3 has 15 amino acids. CDR1 is LNHNV and CDR2 is YYDKDF in the germline V gene (reference sequence). The chain's CDR3 is CATSIPGKDNEKLFF. In DNA form, the CDR3 reads TGTGCCACCAGCATTCCCGGGAAAGATAATGAAAAACTGTTTTTT.

The rearrangement joins TRBV15 to TRBJ1-6, with D tentatively TRBD1 (5 bases). CDR1 LNHNV and CDR2 YYDKDF come from the germline V gene (reference sequence). The V and J ends lost 2 bases and 10 bases respectively, with 18 bases between them. CDR3 size: 16 residues. CDR3 residues: CATSRYDTGGVSPLHF. The CDR3 DNA reads TGTGCCACCAGCAGATACGACACAGGTGGAGTGTCACCCCTCCACTTT.

This clone appeared once. The chain is built from TRBV28 and TRBJ1-5; a weak D match, TRBD1 (5 bases). With 6 bases removed from V and 3 bases from J, the gap between germline ends came to 12 bases. Looked up from germline, CDR1 is MDHEN and CDR2 is SYDVKM. The CDR3 sequence is 14 residues long. The CDR3 protein is CASRGRQDNQPQHF. CDR3 DNA: TGTGCCAGCAGGGGGCGGCAAGACAATCAGCCCCAGCATTTT. Together with reference TRBV28 and TRBJ1-5, the CDR3 gives the full variable domain: DVKVTQSSRYLVKRTGEKVFLECVQDMDHENMFWYRQDPGLGLRLIYFSYDVKMKEKGDIPEGYSVSREKKERFSLILESASTNQTSMYLCASRGRQDNQPQHFGDGTRLSIL.

The CDR3 bases are TGTGCCAGCTCGCAACAGGCTGAGGCTGGAAACACCATATATTTT. Its protein is CASSQQAEAGNTIYF. The V call is TRBV18, the J call TRBJ1-3, with TRBD1 as a possible D gene (5 bases). This CDR3 contains 15 residues. Germline loops: CDR1 KGHSH, CDR2 LQKENI. V was trimmed by 6 bases and J by 2 bases, leaving 14 bases between them.

J is TRBJ1-4 and V is TRBV11-2; perhaps TRBD1 as D (5 bases). CDR1 SGHAT and CDR2 FQNNGV come from the germline V gene. V was pared by 6 bases and J by 5 bases, with 13 bases between. The CDR3 sequence is 14 residues long. The CDR3 reads CASRTGGANEKLFF. Written as DNA, the CDR3 is TGTGCCAGCAGGACGGGAGGGGCGAATGAAAAACTGTTTTTT.

The chain carries TRBV6-5 and TRBJ1-6, with D possibly matching TRBD1 (6 bases). CDR3 length: 16 amino acids. V was trimmed by 0 bases and J by 7 bases, leaving 13 bases between them. Germline V gene data show CDR1 as MNHEY and CDR2 as SVGAGI. As DNA, the CDR3 is TGTGCCAGCAGTTACTCTGAGACAGGCCTAAATTCACCCCTCCACTTT. Translated, it gives CASSYSETGLNSPLHF.

This clone was observed a single time. The chain employs TRBV11-2 and TRBJ2-6; no clear D gene. CDR3 length: 16 residues. CDR1 and CDR2 from the germline V gene are SGHAT and FQNNGV. Deletions cut 6 bases from V and 0 bases from J, with 12 bases between. This CDR3 is CASRRMGSSGANVLTF. The CDR3 region has the DNA TGTGCCAGCAGGCGCATGGGTTCCTCTGGGGCCAACGTCCTGACTTTC.

The chain combines TRBV11-2 with TRBJ1-5; maybe TRBD1 (5 bases). Trimming took 2 bases from V and 5 from J, leaving 10 bases between them. CDR3 size: 14 residues. The germline V gene has CDR1 SGHAT and CDR2 FQNNGV. The CDR3 loop reads CASSLIGTDQPQHF. The CDR3 bases are TGTGCCAGCAGCTTAATCGGGACTGATCAGCCCCAGCATTTT.

The V and J genes are TRBV5-1 and TRBJ2-6, with D tentatively TRBD1 (6 bases). CDR1 is SGHRS and CDR2 is YFSETQ in the germline V gene. V was pared by 5 bases and J by 6 bases, with 21 bases between. The CDR3 consists of 17 residues. The CDR3 sequence is CASSLNPTGPEANVLTF. CDR3 DNA: TGCGCCAGCAGTCTGAACCCGACAGGCCCTGAGGCCAACGTCCTGACTTTC. The variable domain in full, completed from reference TRBV5-1 and TRBJ2-6, reads KAGVTQTPRYLIKTRGQQVTLSCSPISGHRSVSWYQQTPGQGLQFLFEYFSETQRNKGNFPGRFSGRQFSNSRSEMNVSTLELGDSALYLCASSLNPTGPEANVLTFGAGSRLTVL.

CDR3 nucleotides: TGTGCCAGCAGCTTGGGGACAGCGACGACCTACGAGCAGTACTTC. This codes for CASSLGTATTYEQYF. V and J are TRBV9 and TRBJ2-7; 7 positions match TRBD1. With 4 bases clipped from V and 2 bases from J, the junction kept 9 bases outside the gene matches. CDR1 and CDR2 (germline): SGDLS, YYNGEE. The CDR3 is made up of 15 amino acids.

The rearrangement uses TRBV7-9 and TRBJ1-4, with TRBD1 as a possible D gene (6 bases). V was clipped by 1 base and J by 8 bases, with 11 bases between them. This CDR3 is 14 amino acids long. Germline loops: CDR1 SEHNR, CDR2 FQNEAQ (reference sequence). DNA of the CDR3: TGTGCCAGCAGCTTAGTGGGGGCTCGAGAAAAACTGTTTTTT. This encodes CASSLVGAREKLFF.

The chain has TRBV6-1 and TRBJ1-2, with D possibly TRBD1 on 6 matching bases. The germline CDR1 and CDR2 sequences are MNHNS and SASEGT. V was shortened by 5 bases and J by 4 bases, with 14 bases between the two germline ends. CDR3 size: 14 residues. CDR3 sequence: CASSSPGASYGYTF. The CDR3 nucleotides read TGTGCCAGCAGTAGCCCAGGGGCTAGCTATGGCTACACCTTC.

This chain links TRBV7-9 with TRBJ1-4; the D gene is possibly TRBD1 (6 bases). Trimming left V 2 bases short and J 9 bases short, with 13 bases between. The germline V gene has CDR1 SEHNR and CDR2 FQNEAQ (reference sequence). The CDR3 has 14 residues. The CDR3 DNA is TGTGCCAGCAGCTTAAAGGAGACAGGCCAAAAACTGTTTTTT. Protein product: CASSLKETGQKLFF.